The present TCR beta chain was sequenced within a study of blood T cell repertoires in COVID-19. Study information: Donors in the United States, Italy and Spain gave samples during acute or convalescent COVID-19. T cells, B-cell-depleted T cells, or PBMCs supplied cDNA or gDNA.

This CDR3 region has 13 residues. CDR1 is MDHEN and CDR2 is SYDVKM in the germline V gene. After removal of 6 bases from V and 6 bases from J, the junction contained 5 bases not matched to a gene. TCRdb's copy holds only in-frame clones and misses some; the assay was immunoSEQ multiplex PCR. The sample has a few hundred thousand clones; 81% are singletons. This chain uses TRBV28 with TRBJ1-5; 7 positions agree with TRBD1. The sequence was collected from a human donor with acute or convalescent COVID-19. The donor label of this sample is uncertain. The sequenced material came from peripheral blood. The CDR3 protein is CASRGQVSQPQHF. As DNA, the CDR3 is TGTGCCAGCAGAGGACAGGTCAGTCAGCCCCAGCATTTT.